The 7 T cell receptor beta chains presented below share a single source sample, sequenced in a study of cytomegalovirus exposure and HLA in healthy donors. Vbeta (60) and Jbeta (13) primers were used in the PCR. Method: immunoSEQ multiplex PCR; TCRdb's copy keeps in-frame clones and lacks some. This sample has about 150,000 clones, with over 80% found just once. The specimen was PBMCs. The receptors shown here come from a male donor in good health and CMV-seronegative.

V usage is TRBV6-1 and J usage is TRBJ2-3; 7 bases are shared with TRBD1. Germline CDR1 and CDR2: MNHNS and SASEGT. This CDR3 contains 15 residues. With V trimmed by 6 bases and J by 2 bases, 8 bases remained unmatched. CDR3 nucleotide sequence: TGTGCCAGCAGAGAACAGGGGTGGGACACAGATACGCAGTATTTT. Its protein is CASREQGWDTDTQYF.

The chain's CDR3 is CASSPMSSGNTIYF. CDR3 sequence (DNA): TGCGCCAGCAGCCCTATGAGCTCTGGAAACACCATATATTTT. The genes are TRBV5-1 and TRBJ1-3; no reliable D call. Germline lookup yields CDR1 SGHRS and CDR2 YFSETQ. CDR3 length: 14 residues. V lost 4 bases to trimming and J lost 0 bases, with 8 bases between them.

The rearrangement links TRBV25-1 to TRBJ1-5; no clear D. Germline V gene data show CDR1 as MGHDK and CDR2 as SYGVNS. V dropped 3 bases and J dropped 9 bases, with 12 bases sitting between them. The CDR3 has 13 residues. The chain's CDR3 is CASSELASGPQHF. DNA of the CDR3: TGTGCCAGCAGTGAGTTAGCCTCGGGGCCCCAGCATTTT.

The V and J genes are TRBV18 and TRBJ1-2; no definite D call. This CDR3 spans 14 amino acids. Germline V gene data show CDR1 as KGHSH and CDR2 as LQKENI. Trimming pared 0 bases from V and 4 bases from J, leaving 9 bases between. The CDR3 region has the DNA TGTGCCAGCTCACCACCTGCAAGCCCCTATGGCTACACCTTC. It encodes CASSPPASPYGYTF.

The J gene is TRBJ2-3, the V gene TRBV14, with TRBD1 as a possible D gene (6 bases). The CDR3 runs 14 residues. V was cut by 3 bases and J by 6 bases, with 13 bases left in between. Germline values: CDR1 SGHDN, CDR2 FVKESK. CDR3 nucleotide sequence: TGTGCCAGCAGCCAGTGGGGGCGCGGGGATACGCAGTATTTT. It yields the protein CASSQWGRGDTQYF.

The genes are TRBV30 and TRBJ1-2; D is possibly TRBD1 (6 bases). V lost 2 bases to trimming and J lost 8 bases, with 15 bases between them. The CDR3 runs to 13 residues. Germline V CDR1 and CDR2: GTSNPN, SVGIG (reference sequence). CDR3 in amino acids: CAWSHSSRGGYTF. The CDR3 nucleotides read TGTGCCTGGAGTCACTCCTCCAGGGGCGGCTACACCTTC.

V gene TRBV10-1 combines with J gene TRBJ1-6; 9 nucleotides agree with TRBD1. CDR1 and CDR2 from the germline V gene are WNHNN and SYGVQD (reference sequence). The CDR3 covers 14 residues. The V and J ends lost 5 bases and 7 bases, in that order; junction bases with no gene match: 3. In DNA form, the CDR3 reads TGCGCCAGCAGTCCAGGGACAGGGAATTCACCCCTCCACTTT. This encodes CASSPGTGNSPLHF.